The 13 T cell receptor beta chains presented below share a single source sample, sequenced in a study of T cells in Graves' hyperthyroidism and ophthalmopathy. Using RNA transcripts as the source, TCR beta CDR3 regions were amplified. The HTBI primer set was used in a first-round RT-PCR of the TCR CDR3. MiXCR, applied by TCRdb to the multiplex PCR reads, yields one record per CDR3 protein. The table records 700,000 or so distinct CDR3 sequences, 14% of them present only once. Sequencing was done on a sample of blood. The receptors stem from a woman aged 45-65 years with Graves' ophthalmopathy.

The CDR3: CASSPFRTSEQFF. The CDR3 bases are TGTGCCAGCAGCCCGTTTAGGACAAGTGAGCAGTTCTTC. This chain uses TRBV4-2 with TRBJ2-1, with D perhaps matching TRBD1 (5 bases). This CDR3 spans 13 amino acids. The germline V gene encodes CDR1 LGHNA and CDR2 YNFKEQ. Trimming took off 4 bases at V and 9 bases at J, with 13 bases between the two ends.

This clonotype was found many times. J is TRBJ2-4 and V is TRBV30, with D possibly TRBD1 on 5 matching bases. The germline V gene has CDR1 GTSNPN and CDR2 SVGIG (reference sequence). V lost 3 bases to trimming and J lost 3 bases, with 12 bases between them. CDR3 length: 14 amino acids. The CDR3 DNA sequence: TGTGCCTGGAGGCAGGGTTATGGCAAAAACATTCAGTACTTC. Translated: CAWRQGYGKNIQYF.

This clonotype was detected a few times. This chain connects TRBV29-1 to TRBJ1-2, with a weak D call TRBD1 (5 bases). V was cut by 6 bases and J by 0 bases, with 20 bases left in between. The CDR3 consists of 16 residues. The V gene's germline CDR1 is SQVTM and CDR2 ANQGSEA. CDR3 amino acids: CSVDNSQAVANYGYTF. As DNA, the CDR3 is TGCAGCGTGGACAACTCACAGGCCGTAGCTAACTATGGCTACACCTTC.

This clonotype was detected ten times or more. This rearrangement joins TRBV28 to TRBJ1-5; a weak D match, TRBD1 (6 bases). CDR1 and CDR2 (germline): MDHEN, SYDVKM. Trimming cost V 3 bases and J 5 bases, with 8 bases left between them. This CDR3 has 13 residues. The CDR3 DNA reads as TGTGCCAGCAGTTTTCAGGGGCATCAGCCCCAGCATTTT. Its translation is CASSFQGHQPQHF.

This clonotype was seen many times. The V gene is TRBV12-3 or TRBV12-4, the J gene TRBJ2-7, with 10 bases identical to TRBD1. The CDR3 is 15 amino acids. V trimming: 5 bases; J trimming: 1 base; junction bases outside the gene matches: 5. This chain's CDR3 is CASSQDRGFSYEQYF. CDR3 nucleotide sequence: TGTGCCAGCAGTCAGGACAGGGGGTTTTCCTACGAGCAGTACTTC.

This clonotype was detected ten times or more. This chain joins TRBV6-2 or TRBV6-3 and TRBJ1-1, with a weak D call TRBD1 (6 bases). The length of the CDR3 is 15 residues. From germline, CDR1 is MNHEY and CDR2 SVGEGT. The V end lost 7 bases, the J end lost 0 bases, and 15 bases lay between the germline ends. The CDR3 sequence is CASTLRTAMNTEAFF. In DNA, the CDR3 is TGTGCCAGCACCCTAAGGACAGCCATGAACACTGAAGCTTTCTTT.

This clonotype occurred many times. The chain combines TRBV5-1 with TRBJ2-3, with TRBD1 matching 10 bases. V shed 4 bases, J shed 4 bases, and the junction held 12 bases outside the gene matches. This CDR3 region has 17 residues. CDR1 SGHRS and CDR2 YFSETQ come from the germline V gene. CDR3: CASSPKPGTGVPDTQYF. CDR3 nucleotides: TGCGCCAGCAGCCCGAAACCCGGGACAGGGGTCCCAGATACGCAGTATTTT.

The chain recombines TRBV7-9 with TRBJ2-7; no reliable D call. Trimming cost V 5 bases and J 3 bases, with 8 bases left between them. This CDR3 is built from 12 residues. Germline V gene sequence: CDR1 SEHNR, CDR2 FQNEAQ (reference sequence). This CDR3 is CASSDLLYEQYF. CDR3 bases: TGTGCCAGCAGCGACCTCCTCTACGAGCAGTACTTC.

This clonotype showed up just a few times. This rearrangement joins TRBV5-6 to TRBJ1-1; D ambiguous. With 2 bases removed from V and 8 bases from J, the gap between germline ends came to 10 bases. Germline V lookup: CDR1 SGHDT, CDR2 YYEEEE. The CDR3 covers 12 residues. The CDR3 sequence: CASSFSELEAFF. Here the CDR3 DNA reads TGTGCCAGCAGCTTTAGCGAATTAGAAGCTTTCTTT.

This clonotype was observed at least ten times. The genes are TRBV3-2 and TRBJ2-3; the D segment call TRBD2 is taken from the table without a DNA check. TRBV3-2 corresponds to a pseudogene. CDR3 size: 19 residues. The CDR3 here is CASSQGGLAGAPRTDTQYF. The CDR3 coding sequence is TGTGCCAGCAGCCAAGGGGGCCTAGCGGGAGCCCCTCGCACAGATACGCAGTATTTT.

This clonotype showed up many times. The V gene is TRBV14, the J gene TRBJ2-3, with a weak D call TRBD2 (6 bases). The CDR3 contains 16 residues. The V gene's germline CDR1 is SGHDN and CDR2 FVKESK. Trimming took 4 bases from V and 4 from J, leaving 18 bases between them. Written as DNA, the CDR3 is TGTGCCAGCAGCCCCGACCTAGCGTTGGGCGCAGATACGCAGTATTTT. Protein sequence: CASSPDLALGADTQYF.

This clonotype was recorded at least ten times. The rearrangement uses TRBV27 and TRBJ1-2, with D possibly TRBD1 on 6 matching bases. The V and J ends lost 4 bases and 4 bases respectively, with 16 bases between them. Germline CDR1 is MNHEY and CDR2 is SMNVEV (reference sequence). The CDR3 is 15 residues long. CDR3 in amino acids: CASSSPVRGLYGYTF. The DNA of the CDR3 is TGTGCCAGCAGTTCCCCTGTGCGGGGGCTCTATGGCTACACCTTC.

This clonotype was seen at least ten times. This chain connects TRBV12-3 or TRBV12-4 to TRBJ2-1; TRBD2 matches 14 bases. Trimming at V came to 5 bases and at J to 6 bases, leaving 21 bases not matched to a gene. This CDR3 has 21 amino acids. The CDR3 nucleotides read TGTGCCAGCAGTGGTAGGACTAGCGGGAGGAGATTCAGCCCTGGAGGCAATGAGCAGTTCTTC. Translating it yields CASSGRTSGRRFSPGGNEQFF.